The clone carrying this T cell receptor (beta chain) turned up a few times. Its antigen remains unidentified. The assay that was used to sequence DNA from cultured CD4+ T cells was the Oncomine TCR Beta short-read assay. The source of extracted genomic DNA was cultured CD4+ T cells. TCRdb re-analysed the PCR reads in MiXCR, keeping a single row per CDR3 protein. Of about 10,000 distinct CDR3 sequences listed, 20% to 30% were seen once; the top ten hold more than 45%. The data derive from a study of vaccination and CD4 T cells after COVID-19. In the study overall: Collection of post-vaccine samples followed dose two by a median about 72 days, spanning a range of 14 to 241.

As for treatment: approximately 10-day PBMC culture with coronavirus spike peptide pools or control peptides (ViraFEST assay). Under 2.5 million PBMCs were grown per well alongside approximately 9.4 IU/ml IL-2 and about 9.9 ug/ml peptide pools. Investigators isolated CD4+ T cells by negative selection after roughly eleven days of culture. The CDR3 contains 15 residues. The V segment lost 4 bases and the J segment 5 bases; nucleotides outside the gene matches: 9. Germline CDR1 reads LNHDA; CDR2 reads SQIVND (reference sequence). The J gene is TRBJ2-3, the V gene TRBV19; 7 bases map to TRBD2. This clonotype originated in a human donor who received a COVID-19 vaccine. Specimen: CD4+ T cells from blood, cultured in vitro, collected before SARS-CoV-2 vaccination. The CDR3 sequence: CASSTGTMVRDTQYF. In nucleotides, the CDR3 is TGTGCCAGTAGTACCGGGACTATGGTGAGAGATACGCAGTATTTT.